This TCR beta chain appears in the sequencing data of a study of T cell clonotyping in hematopoietic cell transplantation. The study, taken as a whole, reports: Broader posttransplant TCR repertoire diversity was predicted by graft donor and pretransplant recipient Inverse Simpson Index values. After transplant, recipient diversity fell while pathologically expanded clonotypes grew through day 180. At the given depth, recipient repertoires were over 97% de novo clonotypes.

This clone has just one count. Its specificity is not known. Data came from immunoSEQ multiplex PCR; TCRdb stores just in-frame clones and leaves some out. Among approximately 44,000 clones listed, nearly 97% were seen once. The CDR3 consists of 14 residues. Trimming cost V 8 bases and J 0 bases, with 8 bases left between them. Germline lookup yields CDR1 LNHDA and CDR2 SQIVND (reference sequence). Input material: peripheral blood mononuclear cells. V gene TRBV19 combines with J gene TRBJ2-6; possible D gene TRBD2, 5 bases. This sequence was found in a man aged 30 to 45 in good health. Some clones in this sample may be carry-over from other donors' samples. CDR3 amino acids: CASFGSSGANVLTF. Written as DNA, the CDR3 is TGTGCCAGTTTTGGGAGCTCTGGGGCCAACGTCCTGACTTTC.